This passage covers 19 T cell receptor beta chains from one sample sequenced in a study of cytomegalovirus exposure and HLA in healthy donors. The PCR used 60 Vbeta and 13 Jbeta primers. Clones were sequenced by immunoSEQ multiplex PCR, and TCRdb holds only the in-frame ones, with some missing. The profile covers about 150,000 clones, with approximately 85% appearing a single time and around 5% taken by the ten largest. Sequencing was done on a sample of PBMCs. The receptors come from a girl aged 10-17 years in good health and CMV-seropositive.

This sequence joins TRBV19 and TRBJ1-4; 7 nucleotides line up with TRBD1. V was clipped by 4 bases and J by 7 bases; unmatched bases: 12. This CDR3 is 16 amino acids long. Germline V CDR1 and CDR2: LNHDA, SQIVND (reference sequence). CDR3 region: CASSRIDRVVSEKLFF. CDR3 in DNA: TGTGCCAGTAGTAGGATCGACAGGGTAGTTAGTGAAAAACTGTTTTTT.

This chain connects TRBV9 to TRBJ2-3; D is undetermined. V gave up 0 bases and J gave up 0 bases, with 5 bases separating them. The CDR3 consists of 14 residues. Germline CDR1 SGDLS, CDR2 YYNGEE. The CDR3 loop reads CASSVVSSTDTQYF. The CDR3 nucleotides are TGTGCCAGCAGCGTAGTCTCCAGCACAGATACGCAGTATTTT.

This clone has a handful of counts. This sequence joins TRBV7-2 and TRBJ1-5, with unresolved D. In germline, CDR1 is SGHTA, CDR2 FQGNSA. This CDR3 comprises 15 residues. V gave up 6 bases and J gave up 4 bases, with 16 bases separating them. The CDR3 bases are TGTGCCAGCAGAGAAAGGGAGGTTGGAAATCAGCCCCAGCATTTT. This sequence encodes CASREREVGNQPQHF.

This clone is a singleton in its sample. The chain is built from TRBV2 and TRBJ2-1; 14 bases align to TRBD2. V gave up 8 bases and J gave up 2 bases; unmatched junction bases: 8. The CDR3 length is 17 residues. Germline CDR1 and CDR2: SNHLY and FYNNEI. The CDR3, as DNA: TGTGCCAGCGGTCCCGGGACTAGCGGGGGAGCCTACAATGAGCAGTTCTTC. It encodes CASGPGTSGGAYNEQFF.

The chain uses TRBV29-1 and TRBJ1-3, with TRBD1 as a possible D gene (6 bases). The CDR3 loop spans 13 amino acids. V lost 4 bases, J lost 0 bases, and 7 bases lay in between. From germline, CDR1 is SQVTM and CDR2 ANQGSEA. The chain's CDR3 is CSVGTASGNTIYF. CDR3 sequence (DNA): TGCAGCGTTGGGACAGCCTCTGGAAACACCATATATTTT.

This clone has a handful of counts. The V gene is TRBV30, the J gene TRBJ1-1; TRBD1 agrees at 8 bases. The CDR3 extends over 14 amino acids. Germline assignment: CDR1 GTSNPN and CDR2 SVGIG (reference sequence). Trimming at V came to 1 base and at J to 1 base, leaving 2 bases not matched to a gene. As DNA, the CDR3 is TGTGCCTGGAGTGCCGGGACAGGGAACACTGAAGCTTTCTTT. This translates into CAWSAGTGNTEAFF.

The chain links TRBV10-3 to TRBJ1-5, with TRBD1 identical over 7 bases. This CDR3 is built from 17 residues. V trimming: 3 bases; J trimming: 5 bases; junction bases outside the gene matches: 13. Germline V lookup: CDR1 ENHRY, CDR2 SYGVKD. The CDR3 region is CAISDAPNRGRHQPQHF. CDR3 DNA sequence: TGTGCCATCAGTGACGCGCCAAACAGGGGACGGCATCAGCCCCAGCATTTT.

The chain is built from TRBV30 and TRBJ2-3; weak D call: TRBD2 (5 bases). The CDR3 contains 14 residues. Deletions cut 4 bases from V and 2 bases from J, with 13 bases between. Germline CDR1 GTSNPN, CDR2 SVGIG (reference sequence). DNA for the CDR3: TGTGCCTGGAATTTGGGCGGACTCACAGATACGCAGTATTTT. Its protein product is CAWNLGGLTDTQYF.

J is TRBJ2-7 and V is TRBV7-9; D not certain. Germline loops: CDR1 SEHNR, CDR2 FQNEAQ (reference sequence). This CDR3 comprises 11 residues. V gave up 4 bases and J gave up 3 bases, with 4 bases separating them. CDR3 sequence reads: CASSSDYEQYF. In nucleotides, the CDR3 is TGTGCCAGCAGCTCAGACTACGAGCAGTACTTC. The full variable domain, in which reference TRBV7-9 and TRBJ2-7 provide the parts outside the CDR3, is DTGVSQNPRHKITKRGQNVTFRCDPISEHNRLYWYRQTLGQGPEFLTYFQNEAQLEKSRLLSDRFSAERPKGSFSTLEIQRTEQGDSAMYLCASSSDYEQYFGPGTRLTVT.

This chain joins TRBV15 and TRBJ1-1; TRBD1 might be the D (5 bases). Looked up from germline, CDR1 is LNHNV and CDR2 is YYDKDF (reference sequence). The CDR3 runs 14 residues. Trimming took 0 bases from V and 8 from J, leaving 13 bases between them. The DNA for the CDR3 is TGTGCCACCAGCAGAGATAAGCCAGGGATGGAAGCTTTCTTT. Translation: CATSRDKPGMEAFF. Variable domain in full (rest from reference TRBV15 and TRBJ1-1): DAMVIQNPRYQVTQFGKPVTLSCSQTLNHNVMYWYQQKSSQAPKLLFHYYDKDFNNEADTPDNFQSRRPNTSFCFLDIRSPGLGDTAMYLCATSRDKPGMEAFFGQGTRLTVV.

This chain uses TRBV19 with TRBJ1-2; TRBD1 aligns across 8 bases. V was clipped by 6 bases and J by 8 bases; unmatched bases: 8. The CDR3 spans 13 residues. CDR1 and CDR2 (germline): LNHDA, SQIVND (reference sequence). CDR3 amino acids: CASRTDRVGGYTF. In nucleotides, the CDR3 is TGTGCCAGTAGGACGGACAGGGTGGGAGGCTACACCTTC. The full variable domain, its missing parts supplied by reference TRBV19 and TRBJ1-2, is DGGITQSPKYLFRKEGQNVTLSCEQNLNHDAMYWYRQDPGQGLRLIYYSQIVNDFQKGDIAEGYSVSREKKESFPLTVTSAQKNPTAFYLCASRTDRVGGYTFGSGTRLTVV.

This chain joins TRBV7-6 and TRBJ2-5, with TRBD1 matching over 9 bases. This CDR3 region has 16 residues. Germline V gene data show CDR1 as SGHVS and CDR2 as FNYEAQ. V lost 5 bases to trimming and J lost 5 bases; unmatched junction nucleotides: 12. DNA for the CDR3: TGTGCCAGCAGCCAGGGGACAGGGAAGTTTAAGGAGACCCAGTACTTC. Protein: CASSQGTGKFKETQYF.

The rearrangement links TRBV5-8 to TRBJ1-2; weak D call: TRBD1 (5 bases). CDR1 SGHTS and CDR2 YDEGEE come from the germline V gene. CDR3 length equals 12 residues. Between the trimmed V and J ends, which lost 5 bases and 2 bases, there was a span of 7 bases. CDR3 sequence: CASRGQNYGYTF. CDR3 coding DNA: TGTGCCAGCAGGGGGCAGAACTATGGCTACACCTTC.

Worth noting for this clone: Compared with germline, one end of the junction differs, possibly owing to a read error. The chain has TRBV25-1 and TRBJ2-7, with TRBD2 matching 7 bases. The CDR3 has 15 residues. Germline CDR1 reads MGHDK; CDR2 reads SYGVNS. The CDR3 DNA follows: TGTGCCAGCAGTGAATTGGGACTATCCTCCTACGAGCGGTACTTC. This gives the protein CASSELGLSSYERYF.

This chain uses TRBV28 with TRBJ1-4; possible D gene TRBD1, 5 bases. V dropped 3 bases and J dropped 5 bases, with 13 bases sitting between them. From germline, CDR1 is MDHEN and CDR2 SYDVKM. This CDR3 has 15 residues. DNA for the CDR3: TGTGCCAGCAGTTTGGCGAGGACACAGAATGAAAAACTGTTTTTT. The encoded protein is CASSLARTQNEKLFF.

This sequence joins TRBV10-2 and TRBJ1-2; 7 nucleotides align to TRBD1. Germline-derived CDR1 and CDR2 are WSHSY and SAAADI. J gave up 0 bases and V 6 bases, and 4 bases lay outside the gene matches. The CDR3 covers 14 residues. The CDR3 is CASSPGQANYGYTF. CDR3 DNA sequence: TGCGCCAGCAGCCCCGGACAGGCTAACTATGGCTACACCTTC.

The rearrangement uses TRBV5-3 and TRBJ1-4; D remains ambiguous. TRBV5-3 is an ORF, and what it does is uncertain. V lost 3 bases and J 10 bases, leaving 7 bases between the germline ends. This CDR3 contains 11 residues. The CDR3 DNA sequence: TGTGCCAGAAGCTCTCGGGGAAAACTGTTTTTT. It encodes CARSSRGKLFF.

The chain links TRBV18 to TRBJ1-1; D is unclear. Trimming took 6 bases from V and 5 from J, leaving 19 bases between them. The germline V gene has CDR1 KGHSH and CDR2 LQKENI. This CDR3 comprises 15 residues. The CDR3 loop reads CASSPGEARGTEAFF. In DNA form, the CDR3 reads TGTGCCAGCTCCCCCGGAGAAGCCAGAGGTACTGAAGCTTTCTTT.

The CDR3 here is CASSAQVQGPEQYF. CDR3 nucleotides: TGTGCCAGCAGTGCCCAAGTTCAGGGGCCCGAGCAGTACTTC. V and J are TRBV2 and TRBJ2-7; possibly TRBD1 for D (6 bases). Trimming left V 4 bases short and J 6 bases short, with 16 bases between. There are 14 residues in the CDR3. CDR1 is SNHLY, CDR2 FYNNEI, per germline. The full variable domain, its missing parts supplied by reference TRBV2 and TRBJ2-7, is EPEVTQTPSHQVTQMGQEVILRCVPISNHLYFYWYRQILGQKVEFLVSFYNNEISEKSEIFDDQFSVERPDGSNFTLKIRSTKLEDSAMYFCASSAQVQGPEQYFGPGTRLTVT.